This TCR beta chain originates from a study of blood T cell repertoires in COVID-19. On the study more broadly: Some COVID-19 samples were acute and others convalescent; all came from the United States, Italy and Spain. Nucleic acid was either cDNA or gDNA, and it came from T cells, B-cell-depleted T cells, or PBMCs.

The V and J ends lost 3 bases and 5 bases respectively, with 20 bases between them. Germline V gives CDR1 LNHDA, CDR2 SQIVND (reference sequence). The CDR3 runs to 16 residues. The authors' processing: Nucleated cell counts were estimated from reference gene primer amplification. The data were produced by immunoSEQ multiplex PCR, yet TCRdb's version contains in-frame clones alone and is incomplete. For V, J and clone size, that table is used; D and trimming come from the DNA. The data contain fewer than 250,000 clones, about 91% of them seen just once; the ten biggest clones take up more than 0.95%. The J gene is TRBJ2-7, the V gene TRBV19; possible D gene TRBD2, 5 bases. This clonotype was obtained from a man aged 30 to 39 with acute or convalescent COVID-19. Material: peripheral blood. CDR3 DNA sequence: TGTGCCAGTAGTATCATAGCGAGTAGGGCATCGGACGAGCAGTACTTC. Its translation: CASSIIASRASDEQYF.